These T cell receptor beta chains were read from a single sample in a study of cytomegalovirus exposure and HLA in healthy donors. Here immunoSEQ multiplex PCR was the method, and the copy in TCRdb shows in-frame clones only, minus some. In the table there are tens of thousands of clones, 63% of which are singletons. Sequencing was carried out using PBMCs. The receptors were sampled from a woman between 25 and 40 years old in good health and CMV-seronegative. CDR3s include the opening cysteine and the closing phenylalanine or tryptophan. The order of the fields is V gene, CDR3 protein.

TRBV9 CASSSGGSSYNEQFF
TRBV6-5 CASSYSFGSNQPQHF
TRBV6-1 CASSERGTAPVTGELFF
TRBV27 CASSLGGLGQDTQYF
TRBV19 CASSPRQSNYGYTF
TRBV7-6 CASSLEVTSEDTQYF
TRBV29-1 CSVKMNTGAYYEQYF
TRBV18 CASSSDRAYGYTF
TRBV5-1 CASSSQGGELFF
TRBV28 CASSWSGSVADTQYF
TRBV19 CASSIPKGEEKLFF
TRBV9 CASSPGTGVTNEQFF
TRBV6-1 CASSYTGTRGETQYF
TRBV4-3 CASSRGGQGANSYEQYF
TRBV7-9 CASSFIESNQPQHF
TRBV9 CASSVALTEPDTQYF
TRBV11-3 CASSWGTARGYNEQFF
TRBV5-1 CASSWLETGNTGELFF
TRBV7-9 CSSSLPYNEQFF
TRBV25-1 CATQTGLSGNTIYF
TRBV29-1 CSVENQGSYEQYF
TRBV6-1 CASSRTVTYEQYF
TRBV5-1 CASSQGQPNEKLFF
TRBV5-1 CASSANRGMNTEAFF
TRBV7-3 CASSLGTGMSPLHF
TRBV27 CASSLSAGPVSEQYF
TRBV5-4 CASSPPGGPALNTEAFF
TRBV5-1 CASSSMDRARTDTQYF
TRBV10-3 CAISGWGGGARETQYF
TRBV19 CASSIERTGWIDTEAFF
TRBV10-2 CASSAFWGGNNEQFF
TRBV25-1 CASTLAGTYEQYF
TRBV5-1 CASSLEGAAFQPQHF
TRBV5-1 CASSLAGEEKLFF
TRBV4-1 CASNPSGTSDSPLHF
TRBV19 CASSTAWPTAGGGDTQYF
TRBV5-1 CASSPDRDYGYTF
TRBV28 CASSLLAGGVPHYGYTF
TRBV5-1 CASSRSPLYNSPLHF
TRBV9 CASSAHGGRSSYEQYF
TRBV7-9 CASSSRGLEYEQYF
TRBV19 CASSTTVSYEQYF
TRBV11-2 CASSGGASGGAQETQYF
TRBV9 CASSAGTADGYTF
TRBV5-1 CASSSGTSGSAYEQYF
TRBV10-3 CAISESISRQDSSRAFF
TRBV5-8 CASRGGQGFYGYTF
TRBV7-6 CASSPRTSGKQFF
TRBV7-9 CASSPTGFNEKLFF
TRBV4-3 CASSFRARVTGYTF
TRBV5-8 CASSFTGRGRRQPQHF
TRBV5-1 CASSVQQGKSYEQYF
TRBV27 CASKKGQGAYEQYF
TRBV2 CASPRGSGNTIYF
TRBV15 CATSTLGGKNYGYTF
TRBV2 CASNMDRGSYNSPLHF
TRBV12-5 CASGLTRGDDYGYTF